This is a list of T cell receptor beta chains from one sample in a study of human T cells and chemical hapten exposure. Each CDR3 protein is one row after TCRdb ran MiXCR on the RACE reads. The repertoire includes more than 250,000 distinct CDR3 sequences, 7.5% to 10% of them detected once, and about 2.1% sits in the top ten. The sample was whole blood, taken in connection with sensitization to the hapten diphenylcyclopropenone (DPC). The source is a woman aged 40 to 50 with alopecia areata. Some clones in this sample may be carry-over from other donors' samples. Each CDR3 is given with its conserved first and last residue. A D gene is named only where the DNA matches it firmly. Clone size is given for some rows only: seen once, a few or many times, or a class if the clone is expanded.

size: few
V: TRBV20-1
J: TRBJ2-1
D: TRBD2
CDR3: CSARDGLAGPYNEQFF
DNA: TGCAGTGCTAGAGACGGGCTAGCGGGACCCTACAATGAGCAGTTCTTC

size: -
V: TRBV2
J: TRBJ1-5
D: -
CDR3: CASSQTDPNQPQHF
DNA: TGTGCCAGCAGCCAGACGGACCCCAATCAGCCCCAGCATTTT

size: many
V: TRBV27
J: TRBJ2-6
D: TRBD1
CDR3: CASSRTGVLGANVLTF
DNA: TGTGCCAGCAGCCGGACAGGGGTGTTGGGGGCCAACGTCCTGACTTTC

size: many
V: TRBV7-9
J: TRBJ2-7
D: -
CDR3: CASSLAGRPFEQYF
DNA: TGTGCCAGCAGCTTAGCAGGCCGACCCTTCGAGCAGTACTTC

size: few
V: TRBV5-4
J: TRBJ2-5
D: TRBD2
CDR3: CASSSASGSQETQYF
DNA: TGTGCCAGCAGCTCCGCTAGCGGGTCCCAAGAGACCCAGTACTTC

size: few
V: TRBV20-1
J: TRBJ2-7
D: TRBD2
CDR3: CSARDDLAGIYEQYF
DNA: TGCAGTGCTAGAGATGACCTAGCGGGAATCTACGAGCAGTACTTC

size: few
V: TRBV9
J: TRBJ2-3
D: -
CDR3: CASSVEGRDTQYF
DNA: TGTGCCAGCAGCGTAGAGGGGAGAGATACGCAGTATTTT

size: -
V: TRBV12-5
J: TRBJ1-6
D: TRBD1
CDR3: CASGLASDRGSNNSPLHF
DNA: TGTGCTAGTGGTTTGGCGTCTGACAGGGGATCCAATAATTCACCCCTCCACTTT

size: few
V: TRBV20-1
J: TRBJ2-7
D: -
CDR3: CSAPRPVGPYEQYF
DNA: TGCAGTGCCCCCCGACCGGTAGGTCCGTACGAGCAGTACTTC

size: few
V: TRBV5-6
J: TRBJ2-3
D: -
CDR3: CASSLLSGTATDTQYF
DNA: TGTGCCAGCAGCTTGCTATCCGGGACCGCCACAGATACGCAGTATTTT

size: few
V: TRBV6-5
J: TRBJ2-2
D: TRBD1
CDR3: CASSTPGQGLIGELFF
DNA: TGTGCCAGCAGTACTCCGGGACAGGGATTGATCGGGGAGCTGTTTTTT

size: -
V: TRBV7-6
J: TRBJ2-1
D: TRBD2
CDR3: CASSLASSGIYNEQFF
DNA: TGTGCCAGCAGCTTAGCCAGTAGCGGGATTTACAATGAGCAGTTCTTC

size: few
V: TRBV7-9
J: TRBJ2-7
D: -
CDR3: CASSPGASYEQYF
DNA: TGTGCCAGCAGCCCAGGGGCCTCCTACGAGCAGTACTTC

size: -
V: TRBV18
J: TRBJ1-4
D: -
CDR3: CASSFGTQEKLFF
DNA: TGTGCCAGCTCATTCGGGACACAGGAAAAACTGTTTTTT

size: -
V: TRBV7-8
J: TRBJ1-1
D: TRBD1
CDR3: CASSIDRGQTEAFF
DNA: TGTGCCAGCAGCATAGACAGGGGGCAGACTGAAGCTTTCTTT

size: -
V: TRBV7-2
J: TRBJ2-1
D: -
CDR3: CASRFPGNSYNEQFF
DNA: TGTGCCAGCAGATTCCCAGGGAACTCCTACAATGAGCAGTTCTTC

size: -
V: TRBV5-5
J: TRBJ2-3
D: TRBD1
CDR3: CASSWGQGPDTQYF
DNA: TGTGCCAGCAGCTGGGGACAGGGCCCAGATACGCAGTATTTT

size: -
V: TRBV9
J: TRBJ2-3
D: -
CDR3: CASSEGDTTDTQYF
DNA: TGTGCCAGCAGCGAGGGGGACACCACAGATACGCAGTATTTT

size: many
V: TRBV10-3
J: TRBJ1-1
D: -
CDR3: CATRRGAMNTEAFF
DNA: TGTGCCACCAGGCGGGGGGCCATGAACACTGAAGCTTTCTTT

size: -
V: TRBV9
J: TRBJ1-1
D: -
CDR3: CASSVDREMNTEAFF
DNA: TGTGCCAGCAGCGTAGACCGGGAAATGAACACTGAAGCTTTCTTT

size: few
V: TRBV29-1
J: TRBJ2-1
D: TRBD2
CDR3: CSVGSGTRRYNEQFF
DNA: TGCAGCGTTGGATCCGGGACTAGGCGTTACAATGAGCAGTTCTTC

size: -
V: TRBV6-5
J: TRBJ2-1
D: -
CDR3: CASSRSKPNRRFF
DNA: TGTGCCAGCAGTCGGTCTAAACCCAACCGGAGGTTCTTC

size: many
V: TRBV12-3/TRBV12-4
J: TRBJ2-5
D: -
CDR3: CASSLGAARTQYF
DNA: TGTGCCAGCAGTTTGGGGGCCGCGCGGACCCAGTACTTC

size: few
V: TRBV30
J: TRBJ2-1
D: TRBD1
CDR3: CAFTGQVYYNEQFF
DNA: TGTGCCTTCACCGGACAGGTTTATTACAATGAGCAGTTCTTC

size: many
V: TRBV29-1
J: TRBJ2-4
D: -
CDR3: CSVEDQASLAKNIQYF
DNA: TGCAGCGTTGAAGATCAGGCAAGCCTAGCCAAAAACATTCAGTACTTC

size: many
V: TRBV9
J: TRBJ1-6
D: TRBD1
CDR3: CASSVGQGDSPLHF
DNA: TGTGCCAGCAGCGTAGGCCAGGGGGACTCACCCCTCCACTTT

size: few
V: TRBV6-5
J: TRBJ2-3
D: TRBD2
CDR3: CASSHGLATDTQYF
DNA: TGTGCCAGCAGTCACGGACTAGCCACAGATACGCAGTATTTT

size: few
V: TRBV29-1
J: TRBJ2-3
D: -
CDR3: CSVVVPTGADTQYF
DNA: TGCAGCGTTGTGGTCCCCACCGGAGCAGATACGCAGTATTTT

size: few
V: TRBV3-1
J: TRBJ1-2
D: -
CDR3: CASSPGIRDGYTF
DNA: TGTGCCAGCAGCCCTGGAATCCGGGATGGCTACACCTTC

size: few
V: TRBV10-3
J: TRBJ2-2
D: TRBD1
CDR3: CAISLTGENTGELFF
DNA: TGTGCCATCAGCCTGACAGGGGAAAACACCGGGGAGCTGTTTTTT

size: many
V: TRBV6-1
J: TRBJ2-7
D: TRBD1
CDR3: CASGPMTGFYEQYF
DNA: TGTGCCAGCGGACCTATGACAGGGTTCTACGAGCAGTACTTC

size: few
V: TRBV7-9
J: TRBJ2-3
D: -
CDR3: CASSHPPTDSTDTQYF
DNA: TGTGCCAGCAGCCACCCGCCCACGGACAGCACAGATACGCAGTATTTT

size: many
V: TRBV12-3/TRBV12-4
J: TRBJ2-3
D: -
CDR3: CASSLISTDTQYF
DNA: TGTGCCAGCAGTTTGATTAGCACAGATACGCAGTATTTT

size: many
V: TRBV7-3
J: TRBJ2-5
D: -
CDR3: CASSPRQTSPLGGTQYF
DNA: TGTGCCAGCAGTCCTCGACAGACATCACCCCTGGGGGGGACCCAGTACTTC

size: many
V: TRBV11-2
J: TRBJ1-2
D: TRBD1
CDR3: CASSLSSVAQGYGYTF
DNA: TGTGCCAGCAGCTTATCATCAGTGGCACAGGGGTATGGCTACACCTTC

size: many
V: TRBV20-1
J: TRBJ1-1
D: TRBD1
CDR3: CSATDRAGDTEAFF
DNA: TGCAGTGCAACCGACAGGGCAGGGGACACTGAAGCTTTCTTT

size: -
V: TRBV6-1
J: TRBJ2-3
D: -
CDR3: CASSLRQGGWTDTQYF
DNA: TGTGCCAGCAGTTTGCGACAGGGAGGGTGGACAGATACGCAGTATTTT

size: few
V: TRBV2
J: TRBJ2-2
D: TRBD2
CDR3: CASSERLAGSTGELFF
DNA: TGTGCCAGCAGTGAGAGACTAGCGGGGTCCACCGGGGAGCTGTTTTTT

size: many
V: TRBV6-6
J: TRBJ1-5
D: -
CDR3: CASSSRDYQPQHF
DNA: TGTGCCAGCAGCTCCCGGGACTATCAGCCCCAGCATTTT

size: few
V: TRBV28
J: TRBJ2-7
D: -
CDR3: CVSTPGNSYEQYF
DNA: TGTGTCAGCACTCCAGGGAACTCCTACGAGCAGTACTTC

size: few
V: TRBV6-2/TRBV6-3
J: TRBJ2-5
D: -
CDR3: CASSYPGVAETQYF
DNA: TGTGCCAGCAGTTACCCAGGGGTTGCAGAGACCCAGTACTTC

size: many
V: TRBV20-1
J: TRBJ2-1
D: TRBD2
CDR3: CSPSGSRPNEQFF
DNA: TGCAGCCCTAGCGGGAGTCGGCCAAATGAGCAGTTCTTC

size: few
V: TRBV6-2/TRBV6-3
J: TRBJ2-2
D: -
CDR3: CASSRRALTGELFF
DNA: TGTGCCAGCAGTCGCCGGGCCCTCACCGGGGAGCTGTTTTTT

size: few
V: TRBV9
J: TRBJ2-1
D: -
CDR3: CASSPTSLSSYNEQFF
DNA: TGTGCCAGCAGTCCTACTTCTTTGAGCTCCTACAATGAGCAGTTCTTC

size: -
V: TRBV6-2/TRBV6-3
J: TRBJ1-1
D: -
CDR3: CASSWPGGLTEAFF
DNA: TGTGCCAGCAGTTGGCCGGGGGGGCTCACTGAAGCTTTCTTT